This T cell receptor (beta chain) was sequenced for a study of T cells expressing NK-cell markers. Study context: In sorted CD3+CD56+NKG2C+, CD3+CD56+NKG2C- and CD3+CD56-NKG2C+ T cells, TCR beta repertoires were obtained.

After re-calling the 5' RACE reads, TCRdb lists one entry per CDR3 protein, DNA absent. The repertoire table contains about 550,000 distinct CDR3 sequences. CDR1 is MNHEY, CDR2 SMNVEV, per germline (reference sequence). CDR3 length equals 14 residues. This TCR came from a man aged 18 to 35 in good health. Sequenced sample: blood T cells: a sorted CD56 or NKG2C T cell subset, CD4+ or CD8+ T cells, or bulk PBMC T cells (not recorded which). The gene calls are TRBV27 and TRBJ1-5; there is no DNA to check the TCRdb D call of TRBD1. The CDR3 sequence is CASSPQRYSQPQHF.